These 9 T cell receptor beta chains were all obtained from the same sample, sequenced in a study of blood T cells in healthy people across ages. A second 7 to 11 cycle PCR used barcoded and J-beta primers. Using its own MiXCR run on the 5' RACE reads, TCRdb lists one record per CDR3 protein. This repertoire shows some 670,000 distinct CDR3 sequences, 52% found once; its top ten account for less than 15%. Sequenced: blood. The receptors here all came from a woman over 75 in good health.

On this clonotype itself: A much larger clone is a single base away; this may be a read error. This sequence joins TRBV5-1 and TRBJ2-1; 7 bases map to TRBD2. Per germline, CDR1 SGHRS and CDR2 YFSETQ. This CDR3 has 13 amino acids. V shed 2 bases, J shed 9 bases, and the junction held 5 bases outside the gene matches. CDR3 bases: TGCGCCAGCAGCTTTGTGGGAGGGCCTGAGCAGTTCTTC. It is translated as CASSFVGGPEQFF.

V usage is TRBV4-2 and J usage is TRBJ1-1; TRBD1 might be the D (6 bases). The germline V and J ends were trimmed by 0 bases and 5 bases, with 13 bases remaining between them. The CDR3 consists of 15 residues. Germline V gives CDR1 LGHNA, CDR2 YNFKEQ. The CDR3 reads CASSQDRGGRTEAFF. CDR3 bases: TGTGCCAGCAGCCAAGATAGGGGGGGCCGTACTGAAGCTTTCTTT.

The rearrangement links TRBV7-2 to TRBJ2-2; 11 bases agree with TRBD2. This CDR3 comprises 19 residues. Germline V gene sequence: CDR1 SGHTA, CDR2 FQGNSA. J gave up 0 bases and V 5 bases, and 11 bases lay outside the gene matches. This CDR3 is CASSPQRASGRTNTGELFF. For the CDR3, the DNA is TGTGCCAGCAGCCCGCAGAGGGCTAGCGGGAGGACGAACACCGGGGAGCTGTTTTTT.

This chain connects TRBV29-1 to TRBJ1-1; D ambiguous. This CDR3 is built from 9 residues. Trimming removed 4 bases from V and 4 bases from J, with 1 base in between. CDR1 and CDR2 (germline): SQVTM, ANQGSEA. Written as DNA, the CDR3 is TGCAGCGTTGGCACTGAAGCTTTCTTT. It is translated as CSVGTEAFF.

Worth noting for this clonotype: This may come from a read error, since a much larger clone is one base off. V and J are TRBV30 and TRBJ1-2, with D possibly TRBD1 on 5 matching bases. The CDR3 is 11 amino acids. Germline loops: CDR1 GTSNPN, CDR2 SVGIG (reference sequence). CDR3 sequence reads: CASRGAYGHTF. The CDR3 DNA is TGTGCCTCCCGAGGGGCCTATGGCCACACCTTC.

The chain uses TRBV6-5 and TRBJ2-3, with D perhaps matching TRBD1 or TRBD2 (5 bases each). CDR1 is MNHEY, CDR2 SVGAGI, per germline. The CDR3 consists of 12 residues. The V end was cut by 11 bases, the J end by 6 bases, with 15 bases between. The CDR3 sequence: CADSGFTDTQYF. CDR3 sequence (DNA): TGTGCCGACAGCGGCTTCACGGATACGCAGTATTTT.

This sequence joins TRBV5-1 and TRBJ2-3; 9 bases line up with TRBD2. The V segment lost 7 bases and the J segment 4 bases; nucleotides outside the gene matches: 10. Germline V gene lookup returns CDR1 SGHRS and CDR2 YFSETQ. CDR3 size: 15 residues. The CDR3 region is CASGRSSGRSDTQYF. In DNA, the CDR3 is TGCGCCAGCGGCAGATCCAGCGGGAGGTCAGATACGCAGTATTTT.

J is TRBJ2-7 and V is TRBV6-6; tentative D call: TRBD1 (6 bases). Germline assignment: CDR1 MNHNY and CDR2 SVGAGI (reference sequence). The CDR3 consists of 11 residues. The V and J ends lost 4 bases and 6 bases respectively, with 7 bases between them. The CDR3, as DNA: TGTGCCAGCAGTTGGGACACCGAGCAGTACTTC. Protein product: CASSWDTEQYF.

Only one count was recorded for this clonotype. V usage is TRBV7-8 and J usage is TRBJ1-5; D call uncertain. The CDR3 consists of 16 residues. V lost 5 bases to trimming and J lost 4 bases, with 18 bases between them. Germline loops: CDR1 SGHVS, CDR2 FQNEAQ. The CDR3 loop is CASSQGRGLSNQPQHF. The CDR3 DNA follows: TGTGCCAGCAGCCAAGGGAGAGGGCTCTCTAATCAGCCCCAGCATTTT.